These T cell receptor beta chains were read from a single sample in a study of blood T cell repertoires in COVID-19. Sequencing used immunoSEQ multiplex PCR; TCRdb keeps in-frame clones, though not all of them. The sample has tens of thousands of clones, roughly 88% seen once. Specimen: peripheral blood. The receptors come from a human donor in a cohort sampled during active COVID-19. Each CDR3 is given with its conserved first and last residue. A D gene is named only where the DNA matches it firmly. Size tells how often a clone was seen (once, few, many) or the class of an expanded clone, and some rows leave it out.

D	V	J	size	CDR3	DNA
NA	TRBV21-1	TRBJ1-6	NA	CASSKSPPVSCNIVGTGTHSPLHF	NA
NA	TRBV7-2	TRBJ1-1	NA	CASSLVRNTEAFF	TGTGCCAGCAGCTTAGTCCGGAACACTGAAGCTTTCTTT
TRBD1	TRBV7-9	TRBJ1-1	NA	CASSWGQTLNTEAFF	TGTGCCAGCAGCTGGGGACAGACCTTGAACACTGAAGCTTTCTTT
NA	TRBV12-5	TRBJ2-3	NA	CASGLVLGGADTQYF	TGTGCTAGTGGTTTGGTACTTGGGGGCGCAGATACGCAGTATTTT
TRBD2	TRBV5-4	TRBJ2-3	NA	CASSLGGSVADTQYF	TGTGCCAGCAGCTTGGGCGGGAGCGTCGCAGATACGCAGTATTTT
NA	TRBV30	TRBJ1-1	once	CAWSVRAGTEAFF	TGTGCCTGGAGTGTACGAGCGGGCACTGAAGCTTTCTTT
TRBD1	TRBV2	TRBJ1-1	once	CASSYRTGTEAEAFF	TGTGCCAGCAGTTACCGAACCGGGACAGAAGCTGAAGCTTTCTTT
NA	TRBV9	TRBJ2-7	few	CASSVTPSSYEQYF	TGTGCCAGCAGCGTTACCCCGAGCTCCTACGAGCAGTACTTC
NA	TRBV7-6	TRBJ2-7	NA	CASSLAGDKSSYEQYF	TGTGCCAGCAGCTTAGCGGGGGACAAGAGCTCCTACGAGCAGTACTTC
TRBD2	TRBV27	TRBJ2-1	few	CASSWSVAGENEQFF	TGTGCCAGCAGCTGGAGCGTAGCGGGAGAGAATGAGCAGTTCTTC
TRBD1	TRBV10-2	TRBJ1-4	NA	CASRERDRITRGEKLFF	TGCGCCAGCAGGGAACGGGACAGGATAACTCGGGGTGAAAAACTGTTTTTT
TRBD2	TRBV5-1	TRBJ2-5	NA	CASSWDYSLNETQYF	TGCGCCAGCAGCTGGGACTACAGTCTGAACGAGACCCAGTACTTC
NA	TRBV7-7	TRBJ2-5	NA	CASSVRADSAPGTQYF	TGTGCCAGCAGCGTCCGTGCGGACAGCGCCCCAGGGACCCAGTACTTC
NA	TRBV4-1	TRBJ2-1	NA	CASSFRAFNSYNEQFF	TGCGCCAGCAGCTTCAGGGCGTTCAACTCCTACAATGAGCAGTTCTTC
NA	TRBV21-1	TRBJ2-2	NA	CASSKERTGVVSGELFF	TGTGCCAGCAGCAAAGAACGGACAGGGGTTGTTTCCGGGGAGCTGTTTTTT
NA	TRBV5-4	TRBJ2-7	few	CASSAGLIYEQYF	TGTGCCAGCAGCGCGGGACTTATCTACGAGCAGTACTTC
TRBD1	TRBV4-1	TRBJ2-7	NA	CASSQRILSGQDSYEQYF	TGCGCCAGCAGCCAAAGAATCCTCTCGGGACAGGACTCCTACGAGCAGTACTTC
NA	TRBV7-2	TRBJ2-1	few	CASSSTGGAYNEQFF	TGTGCCAGCAGCTCCACAGGGGGGGCCTACAATGAGCAGTTCTTC
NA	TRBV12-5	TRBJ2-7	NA	CASGYRDKAYEQYF	TGTGCTAGTGGCTACCGGGACAAAGCCTACGAGCAGTACTTC
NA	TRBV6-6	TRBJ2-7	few	CASRVEVNGYEQYF	TGTGCCAGCAGGGTAGAGGTCAATGGCTACGAGCAGTACTTC
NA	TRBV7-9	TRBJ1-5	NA	CASSSGQGRNQPQHF	TGTGCCAGCAGCTCGGGTCAGGGAAGGAATCAGCCCCAGCATTTT
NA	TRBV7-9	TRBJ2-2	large	CAGRGRSMAGELFF	TGTGCCGGGCGGGGCAGGAGCATGGCCGGGGAGCTGTTTTTT
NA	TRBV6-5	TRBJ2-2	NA	CASSYVASAGELFF	TGTGCCAGCAGTTATGTTGCGTCGGCCGGGGAGCTGTTTTTT
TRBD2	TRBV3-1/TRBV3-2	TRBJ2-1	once	CASSQHGREQFF	TGTGCCAGCAGCCAGCACGGGAGGGAGCAGTTCTTC
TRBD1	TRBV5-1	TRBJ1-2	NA	CASSMGQGARHGYTF	TGCGCCAGCAGCATGGGACAGGGGGCGCGCCATGGCTACACCTTC
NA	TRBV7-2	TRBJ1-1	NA	CASSLGQNTEAFF	TGTGCCAGCAGCCTGGGACAGAACACTGAAGCTTTCTTT
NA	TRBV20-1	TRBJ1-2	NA	CSASPVSYGYTF	TGCAGTGCTAGTCCGGTCTCCTATGGCTACACCTTC
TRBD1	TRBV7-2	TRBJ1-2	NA	CASRPGQGANYGYTF	TGTGCCAGCAGACCCGGACAGGGAGCTAACTATGGCTACACCTTC
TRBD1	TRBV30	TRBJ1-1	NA	CAWSTQGATEAFF	TGTGCCTGGAGTACACAGGGGGCGACTGAAGCTTTCTTT
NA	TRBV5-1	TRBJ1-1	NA	CASSPEGPTMNTEAFF	TGCGCCAGCAGCCCGGAGGGGCCCACTATGAACACTGAAGCTTTCTTT
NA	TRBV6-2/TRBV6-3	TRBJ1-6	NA	CASSPRDASPLHF	TGTGCCAGCAGTCCCAGGGATGCTTCACCCCTCCACTTT
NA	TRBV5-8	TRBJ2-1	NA	CASTEVTSSYNEQFF	TGTGCCAGCACCGAGGTTACGAGCTCCTACAATGAGCAGTTCTTC
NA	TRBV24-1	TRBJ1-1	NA	CATSDLGRGRAEAFF	TGTGCCACCAGTGATTTGGGCAGGGGTCGGGCTGAAGCTTTCTTT
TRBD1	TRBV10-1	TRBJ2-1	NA	CASSDDRDVYNEQFF	TGCGCCAGCAGTGACGACAGGGACGTTTACAATGAGCAGTTCTTC
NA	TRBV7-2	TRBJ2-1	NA	CASSRPPIAEGREQFF	TGTGCCAGCAGCAGACCTCCTATAGCGGAGGGAAGGGAGCAGTTCTTC
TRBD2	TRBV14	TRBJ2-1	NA	CASSRPGTSGRNEQFF	TGTGCCAGCAGCCGACCCGGGACTAGCGGGAGGAATGAGCAGTTCTTC
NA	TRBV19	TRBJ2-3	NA	CASSPPGASTDTQYF	TGTGCCAGTAGTCCCCCAGGGGCGAGCACAGATACGCAGTATTTT